The next 18 T cell receptor beta chains were all read from a single sample in a study of beta chain features in type 1 diabetes. Investigators reverse transcribed all isolated RNA, so they sequenced expressed TCRB transcripts. Sequencing was performed with immunoSEQ multiplex PCR; in TCRdb, only in-frame clones are kept and a portion is missing. This sample has hundreds of thousands of clones; about 16% occur once, and the top ten carry under 0.095%. Material for sequencing was naive CD4+ T cells from blood. The receptors come from a man younger than 30 in good health.

This clone has more than one count but fewer than ten. The rearrangement uses TRBV7-2 and TRBJ1-4; D not certain. CDR1 is SGHTA, CDR2 FQGNSA, per germline. V lost 5 bases and J 0 bases, leaving 7 bases between the germline ends. The CDR3 extends over 14 amino acids. The CDR3 DNA is TGTGCCAGCAGCGGTTTTGCAACTAATGAAAAACTGTTTTTT. Its protein product is CASSGFATNEKLFF.

The rearrangement joins TRBV18 to TRBJ1-1; D uncertain. This CDR3 is 13 amino acids long. Trimming shortened V by 1 base and J by 5 bases, and 8 bases separated the two germline ends. Germline V gene data show CDR1 as KGHSH and CDR2 as LQKENI. The CDR3 spells CASSPLIGTEAFF. Written as DNA, the CDR3 is TGTGCCAGCTCACCACTGATAGGGACTGAAGCTTTCTTT.

This clone has only a few counts. The J gene is TRBJ2-6, the V gene TRBV4-3; 7 bases agree with TRBD1. The CDR3 is 19 residues long. The V segment lost 3 bases and the J segment 4 bases; nucleotides outside the gene matches: 15. From germline, CDR1 is LGHNA and CDR2 YSLEER. CDR3 in amino acids: CASSQRGQVISAGANVLTF. DNA of the CDR3: TGCGCCAGCAGCCAGAGAGGACAGGTAATTTCTGCGGGGGCCAACGTCCTGACTTTC.

This clone turned up a few times. CDR3 DNA sequence: TGTGCCAGCAGCGTGGACAGGGGGCTTCGCACTGAAGCTTTCTTT. It encodes CASSVDRGLRTEAFF. The chain joins TRBV9 to TRBJ1-1, with TRBD1 matching over 11 bases. The V gene end was trimmed by 2 bases and the J gene end by 4 bases; junction bases not matched to a gene: 4. The CDR3 spans 15 residues. Germline loops: CDR1 SGDLS, CDR2 YYNGEE.

The J gene is TRBJ1-2, the V gene TRBV7-2; D is uncertain. Between the trimmed V and J ends, which lost 5 bases and 0 bases, there was a span of 4 bases. CDR1 is SGHTA and CDR2 is FQGNSA in the germline V gene. This CDR3 has 12 residues. CDR3: CASSRTNYGYTF. The CDR3 DNA follows: TGTGCCAGCAGCCGGACTAACTATGGCTACACCTTC.

Comment on this clone: In the same sample, other DNA sequences code for this CDR3. The gene calls are TRBV9 and TRBJ2-7; TRBD1 matches at 7 bases. CDR1 SGDLS and CDR2 YYNGEE come from the germline V gene. V lost 0 bases, J lost 2 bases, and 5 bases stayed unmatched. This CDR3 spans 15 amino acids. CDR3 DNA sequence: TGTGCCAGCAGCGTAGGGGGGCAGGGGGCCTACGAGCAGTACTTC. This encodes CASSVGGQGAYEQYF.

The CDR3 DNA follows: TGTGCCAGCAGCTTAACGCGACGGCACCCCGGGGAGCTGTTTTTT. Its protein is CASSLTRRHPGELFF. J is TRBJ2-2 and V is TRBV7-3; D ambiguous. The CDR3 is 15 amino acids. The germline V gene has CDR1 SGHTA and CDR2 FQGTGA. With 0 bases removed from V and 6 bases from J, the gap between germline ends came to 11 bases.

J is TRBJ2-7 and V is TRBV7-2, with a tentative D call TRBD1 (6 bases). V was shortened by 1 base and J by 6 bases, with 13 bases between the two germline ends. The CDR3 is 14 amino acids. Looked up from germline, CDR1 is SGHTA and CDR2 is FQGNSA. The CDR3 DNA reads as TGTGCCAGCAGCTTAGTACAGGGTCTCGGCGAGCAGTACTTC. Protein product: CASSLVQGLGEQYF.

This chain links TRBV7-9 with TRBJ2-1, with 9 bases matching TRBD2. The J segment lost 7 bases and the V segment lost 1 base, leaving 2 bases of the junction unmatched. The CDR3 loop spans 14 amino acids. Germline V CDR1 and CDR2: SEHNR, FQNEAQ (reference sequence). CDR3 protein: CASSLGTSGNEQFF. The CDR3 nucleotides read TGTGCCAGCAGCTTAGGTACTAGCGGGAATGAGCAGTTCTTC.

Only a few counts were recorded for this clone. The chain couples TRBV21-1 to TRBJ2-5. TRBV21-1 is noted as a pseudogene. The CDR3 extends over 13 amino acids. The CDR3 loop reads CASSGVPQETQYF. The CDR3 bases are TGTGCCAGCAGCGGGGTGCCTCAAGAGACCCAGTACTTC.

This clone was seen a few times. The chain links TRBV6-5 to TRBJ1-1; D is unresolved. The ends were cut back, 6 bases at V and 3 bases at J, with 14 bases in the middle. The V gene's germline CDR1 is MNHEY and CDR2 SVGAGI. This CDR3 has 14 amino acids. The DNA of the CDR3 is TGTGCCAGCAGGAGGAGGAAGGGCGACACTGAAGCTTTCTTT. It is translated as CASRRRKGDTEAFF.

This clone has only a few counts. Distinct nucleotide sequences in the sample also encode this CDR3. The genes are TRBV9 and TRBJ1-5; 7 bases line up with TRBD1. V lost 0 bases to trimming and J lost 6 bases; unmatched junction nucleotides: 3. Germline V gene sequence: CDR1 SGDLS, CDR2 YYNGEE. The CDR3 length is 14 residues. The CDR3 coding sequence is TGTGCCAGCAGCGTAGAAGGGGGCGGTCAGCCCCAGCATTTT. Amino acids: CASSVEGGGQPQHF. Variable domain in full (rest from reference TRBV9 and TRBJ1-5): DSGVTQTPKHLITATGQRVTLRCSPRSGDLSVYWYQQSLDQGLQFLIQYYNGEERAKGNILERFSAQQFPDLHSELNLSSLELGDSALYFCASSVEGGGQPQHFGDGTRLSIL.

This clone showed up just a few times. This chain links TRBV2 with TRBJ1-1; D might be TRBD1 (5 bases). The V gene's germline CDR1 is SNHLY and CDR2 FYNNEI. Trimming pared 4 bases from V and 4 bases from J, leaving 13 bases between. CDR3 size: 14 residues. This CDR3 reads CASSGDSLSTEAFF. The CDR3 coding sequence is TGTGCCAGCAGTGGGGACTCGTTATCCACTGAAGCTTTCTTT.

The chain carries TRBV14 and TRBJ2-7, with 10 positions matching TRBD1. V was pared by 0 bases and J by 0 bases, with 8 bases of the junction left unmatched. CDR1 is SGHDN, CDR2 FVKESK, per germline. This CDR3 comprises 18 residues. The CDR3 nucleotides are TGTGCCAGCAGCCAAGATAGAGCGGGACAGGGGAGCTCCTACGAGCAGTACTTC. Protein product: CASSQDRAGQGSSYEQYF.

This clone came up a few times. The chain links TRBV19 to TRBJ2-7; D is tentatively TRBD1 or TRBD2 (5 bases each). V lost 7 bases and J lost 0, with 13 bases in between. This CDR3 region has 14 residues. Germline values: CDR1 LNHDA, CDR2 SQIVND (reference sequence). In DNA form, the CDR3 reads TGTGCCAGTAAGAATCCGGGACCCTCCTACGAGCAGTACTTC. This translates into CASKNPGPSYEQYF.

The chain is built from TRBV28 and TRBJ2-1; 8 bases fit TRBD2. Unmatched junction bases numbered 8, after V lost 6 bases and J lost 4 bases. CDR3 size: 15 residues. Per the germline V gene, CDR1 is MDHEN and CDR2 is SYDVKM. The CDR3 loop reads CASRPSGGYYNEQFF. Here the CDR3 DNA reads TGTGCCAGCAGACCAAGCGGGGGATATTACAATGAGCAGTTCTTC.

This clone has only a few counts. This chain links TRBV5-6 with TRBJ2-7, with D possibly TRBD1 on 6 matching bases. V was clipped by 4 bases and J by 3 bases, with 11 bases between them. Germline lookup yields CDR1 SGHDT and CDR2 YYEEEE. The CDR3 is 13 amino acids. CDR3 loop: CASSRRQVYEQYF. DNA of the CDR3: TGTGCCAGCAGCCGACGACAGGTCTACGAGCAGTACTTC.

CDR3 sequence: CASSSWGSAGNTIYF. The CDR3, as DNA: TGCGCCAGCAGCTCGTGGGGTTCAGCCGGAAACACCATATATTTT. The chain is built from TRBV5-1 and TRBJ1-3; D remains unclear. V was trimmed by 3 bases and J by 4 bases, leaving 14 bases between them. The germline CDR1 and CDR2 sequences are SGHRS and YFSETQ. This CDR3 has 15 amino acids. Together with reference TRBV5-1 and TRBJ1-3, the CDR3 gives the full variable domain: KAGVTQTPRYLIKTRGQQVTLSCSPISGHRSVSWYQQTPGQGLQFLFEYFSETQRNKGNFPGRFSGRQFSNSRSEMNVSTLELGDSALYLCASSSWGSAGNTIYFGEGSWLTVV.